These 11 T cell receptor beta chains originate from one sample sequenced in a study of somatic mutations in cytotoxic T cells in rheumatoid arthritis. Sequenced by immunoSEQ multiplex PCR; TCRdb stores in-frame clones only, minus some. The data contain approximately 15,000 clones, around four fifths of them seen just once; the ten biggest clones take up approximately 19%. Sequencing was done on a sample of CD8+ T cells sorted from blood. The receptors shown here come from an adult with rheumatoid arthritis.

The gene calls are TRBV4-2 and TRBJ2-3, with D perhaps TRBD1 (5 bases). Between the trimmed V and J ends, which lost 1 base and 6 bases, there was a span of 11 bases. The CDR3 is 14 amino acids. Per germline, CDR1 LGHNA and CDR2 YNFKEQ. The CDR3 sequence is CASSQGVAGDTQYF. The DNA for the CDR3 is TGTGCCAGCAGCCAAGGGGTTGCAGGGGATACGCAGTATTTT.

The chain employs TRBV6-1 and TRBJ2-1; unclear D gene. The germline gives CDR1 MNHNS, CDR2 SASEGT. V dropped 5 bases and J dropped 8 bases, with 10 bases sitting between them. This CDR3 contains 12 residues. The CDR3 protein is CASSTAPDEQFF. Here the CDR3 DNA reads TGTGCCAGCAGTACCGCTCCGGATGAGCAGTTCTTC.

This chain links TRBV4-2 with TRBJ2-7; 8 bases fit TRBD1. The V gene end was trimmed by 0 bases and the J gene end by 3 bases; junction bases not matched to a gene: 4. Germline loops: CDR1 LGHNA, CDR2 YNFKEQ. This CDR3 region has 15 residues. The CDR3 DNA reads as TGTGCCAGCAGCCAAGATGCAGGGGGCATCTACGAGCAGTACTTC. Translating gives CASSQDAGGIYEQYF.

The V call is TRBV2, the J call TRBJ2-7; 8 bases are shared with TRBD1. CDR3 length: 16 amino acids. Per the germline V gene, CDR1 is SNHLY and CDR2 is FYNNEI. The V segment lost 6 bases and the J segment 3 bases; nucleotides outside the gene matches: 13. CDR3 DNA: TGTGCCAGCAGGCAAGAGACAGGGGTTAATTACTACGAGCAGTACTTC. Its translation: CASRQETGVNYYEQYF.

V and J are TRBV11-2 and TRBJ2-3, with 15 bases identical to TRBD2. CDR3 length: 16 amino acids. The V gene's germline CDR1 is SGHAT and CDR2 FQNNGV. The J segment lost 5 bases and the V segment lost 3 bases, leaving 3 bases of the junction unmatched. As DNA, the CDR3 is TGTGCCAGCAGCTTCGGACTAGCGGGGGGGAAAGATACGCAGTATTTT. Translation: CASSFGLAGGKDTQYF.

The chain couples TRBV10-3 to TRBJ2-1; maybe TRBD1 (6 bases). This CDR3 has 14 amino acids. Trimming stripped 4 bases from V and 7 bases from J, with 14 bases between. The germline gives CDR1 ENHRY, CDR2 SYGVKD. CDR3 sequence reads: CAISAAGDWNEQFF. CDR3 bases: TGTGCCATCAGTGCGGCAGGGGATTGGAATGAGCAGTTCTTC.

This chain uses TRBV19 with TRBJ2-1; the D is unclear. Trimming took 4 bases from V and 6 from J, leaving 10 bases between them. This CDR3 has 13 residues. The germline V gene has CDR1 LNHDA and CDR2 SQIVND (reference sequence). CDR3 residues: CASSTTAANEQFF. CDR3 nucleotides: TGTGCCAGTAGTACTACTGCCGCCAATGAGCAGTTCTTC.

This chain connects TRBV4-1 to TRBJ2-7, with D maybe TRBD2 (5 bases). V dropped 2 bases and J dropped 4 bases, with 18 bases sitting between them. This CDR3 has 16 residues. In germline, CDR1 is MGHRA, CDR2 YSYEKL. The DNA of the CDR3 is TGCGCCAGCAGCCAATCGAAGGATTGGGCGGGTTACGAGCAGTACTTC. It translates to CASSQSKDWAGYEQYF.

CDR3 nucleotides: TGTGCCAGCAGCGAAGGATCGGGGGGCGGCACTGAAGCTTTCTTT. This gives the protein CASSEGSGGGTEAFF. The rearrangement joins TRBV11-3 to TRBJ1-1; possible D gene TRBD1, 6 bases. Germline assignment: CDR1 SGHNT and CDR2 YENEEA. V dropped 5 bases and J dropped 4 bases, with 17 bases sitting between them. There are 15 residues in the CDR3.

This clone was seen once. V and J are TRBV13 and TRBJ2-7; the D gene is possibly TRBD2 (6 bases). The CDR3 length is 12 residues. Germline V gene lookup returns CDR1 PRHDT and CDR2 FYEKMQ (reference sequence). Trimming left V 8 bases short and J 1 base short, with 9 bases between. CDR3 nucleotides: TGTGCCAGCGGGAGGAGGTCCTACGAGCAGTACTTC. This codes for CASGRRSYEQYF.

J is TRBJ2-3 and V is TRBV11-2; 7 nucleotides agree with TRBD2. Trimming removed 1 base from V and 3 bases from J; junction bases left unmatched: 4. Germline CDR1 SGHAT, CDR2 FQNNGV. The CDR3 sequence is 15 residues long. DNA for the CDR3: TGTGCCAGCAGCTTAGTGGGGAGGGGAACAGATACGCAGTATTTT. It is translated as CASSLVGRGTDTQYF.